These 8 T cell receptor beta chains originate from one sample sequenced in a study of CD8 T cells in ankylosing spondylitis. One entry per CDR3 protein, called by TCRdb with MiXCR from the 5' RACE reads. The sample holds approximately 9,700 distinct CDR3 sequences, around 5.5% seen once. Specimen: blood, either unsorted or a sorted T cell fraction (not recorded which). All receptors come from a female donor with ankylosing spondylitis or in good health (not recorded which).

This clonotype appeared many times. This chain uses TRBV9 with TRBJ1-5; 9 nucleotides align to TRBD1. The CDR3 extends over 14 amino acids. The V gene's germline CDR1 is SGDLS and CDR2 YYNGEE. Trimming at V came to 3 bases and at J to 2 bases, leaving 0 bases not matched to a gene. The CDR3 DNA follows: TGTGCCAGCAGCGGGACAGGGGGCAATCAGCCCCAGCATTTT. Encoded protein: CASSGTGGNQPQHF.

Only a few counts were recorded for this clonotype. The chain recombines TRBV9 with TRBJ2-7; D perhaps matches TRBD1 (6 bases). Germline CDR1 reads SGDLS; CDR2 reads YYNGEE. The CDR3 runs 14 residues. V was shortened by 3 bases and J by 2 bases, with 12 bases between the two germline ends. The CDR3, as DNA: TGTGCCAGCAGCGCAAGACAGGAGACCTACGAGCAGTACTTC. Amino acid sequence: CASSARQETYEQYF.

Sample share makes this clonotype medium-sized. The chain carries TRBV9 and TRBJ1-2, with D unclear. Per germline, CDR1 SGDLS and CDR2 YYNGEE. V dropped 0 bases and J dropped 3 bases, with 6 bases sitting between them. The CDR3 is made up of 13 amino acids. The CDR3: CASSVARDYGYTF. As DNA, the CDR3 is TGTGCCAGCAGCGTAGCCAGAGACTATGGCTACACCTTC. Full variable domain (missing parts from reference TRBV9 and TRBJ1-2): DSGVTQTPKHLITATGQRVTLRCSPRSGDLSVYWYQQSLDQGLQFLIQYYNGEERAKGNILERFSAQQFPDLHSELNLSSLELGDSALYFCASSVARDYGYTFGSGTRLTVV.

This clonotype occurred a few times. The gene calls are TRBV9 and TRBJ2-7; 8 bases fit TRBD1. There are 16 residues in the CDR3. CDR1 and CDR2 from the germline V gene are SGDLS and YYNGEE. V dropped 2 bases and J dropped 1; count of bases not matched to a gene: 8. In nucleotides, the CDR3 is TGTGCCAGCAGCGTCGGAGCCGGGACAGGTTCCTACGAGCAGTACTTC. Translating gives CASSVGAGTGSYEQYF. Using reference TRBV9 and TRBJ2-7 for the parts outside the CDR3, the full variable domain is DSGVTQTPKHLITATGQRVTLRCSPRSGDLSVYWYQQSLDQGLQFLIQYYNGEERAKGNILERFSAQQFPDLHSELNLSSLELGDSALYFCASSVGAGTGSYEQYFGPGTRLTVT.

The sample holds many counts of this clonotype. The V and J genes are TRBV9 and TRBJ2-7; D possibly matches TRBD1 or TRBD2 (5 bases each). Per the germline V gene, CDR1 is SGDLS and CDR2 is YYNGEE. The germline V and J ends were trimmed by 4 bases and 6 bases, with 17 bases remaining between them. The CDR3 runs to 14 residues. CDR3 region: CASSPPGRMTEQYF. The DNA of the CDR3 is TGTGCCAGCAGCCCTCCGGGACGGATGACCGAGCAGTACTTC.

This clonotype was observed many times. V is TRBV9 and J is TRBJ1-5, with D possibly matching TRBD1 (6 bases). Trimming cost V 0 bases and J 5 bases, with 12 bases left between them. CDR1 is SGDLS and CDR2 is YYNGEE in the germline V gene. The length of the CDR3 is 15 residues. The CDR3 here is CASSVDAGAHQPQHF. For the CDR3, the DNA is TGTGCCAGCAGCGTAGATGCAGGGGCTCATCAGCCCCAGCATTTT.

This clonotype ranks as large. Relative to the germline gene, one junction end is altered; a read error may explain this. This sequence joins TRBV7-4 and TRBJ1-3; D not resolved. The CDR3 totals 16 residues. CDR1 and CDR2 from the germline V gene are SGHVT and SQSDAQ. The CDR3 here is CASSPPEWAPGNTIYF. The CDR3 nucleotides read TGTGCCAGCAGCCCGCCCGAGTGGGCCCCTGGGAACACCATATATTTT.

The sample holds a few counts of this clonotype. The chain joins TRBV9 to TRBJ1-2, with a weak D call TRBD1 (5 bases). This CDR3 is built from 13 residues. CDR1 SGDLS and CDR2 YYNGEE come from the germline V gene. The ends were cut back, 4 bases at V and 5 bases at J, with 12 bases in the middle. CDR3 amino acids: CASSSEGRYGYTF. The CDR3 nucleotides are TGTGCCAGCAGCAGTGAGGGGAGATATGGCTACACCTTC.